One sample yielded the 2 T cell receptor beta chains listed below, sequenced in a study of T cell repertoires in cytomegalovirus infection. TCRdb fed the reads into MiXCR, producing one record per CDR3 protein. The sample lists 350,000 to 450,000 distinct CDR3 sequences; about a sixth were seen once. Material: PBMCs. The receptors come from a human donor in good health (CMV status not recorded). Some clones in this sample may be carry-over from other donors' samples.

This clonotype came up many times. The V gene is TRBV7-2, the J gene TRBJ2-1; the match to TRBD2 covers 7 bases. CDR1 is SGHTA and CDR2 is FQGNSA in the germline V gene. This CDR3 spans 14 amino acids. V shed 3 bases and J 8 bases; nucleotides not matched to a gene: 7. The CDR3 loop is CASSLAGVADEQFF. As DNA, the CDR3 is TGTGCCAGCAGCTTGGCGGGAGTGGCGGATGAGCAGTTCTTC.

This clonotype was observed many times. The chain links TRBV7-2 to TRBJ2-1, with 13 bases fitting TRBD2. The V gene end was trimmed by 2 bases and the J gene end by 0 bases; junction bases not matched to a gene: 22. The CDR3 is 24 amino acids. Germline assignment: CDR1 SGHTA and CDR2 FQGNSA. In DNA, the CDR3 is TGTGCCAGCAGCTTAAAGTTTTCGCGGGACAGGGGACTAGCGGGGATCAGCTCCTACAATGAGCAGTTCTTC. Translating gives CASSLKFSRDRGLAGISSYNEQFF.